The clone carrying this TCR beta chain was detected many times. Its antigen is as yet unknown. TCRdb re-derived calls from the reads in MiXCR, one entry per CDR3 protein. The profile shows approximately 910,000 distinct CDR3 sequences, around a third of them singletons. The data stem from a study of T cell repertoires in cytomegalovirus infection. Trimming pared 2 bases from V and 2 bases from J, leaving 13 bases between. Germline-derived CDR1 and CDR2 are LGHNT and FRNRAP. This CDR3 is built from 16 residues. This chain joins TRBV12-5 and TRBJ1-5, with D uncertain. This clonotype was obtained from a human donor in good health (CMV status not recorded). Some clones in this sample may be carry-over from other donors' samples. The source was cultured CD8+ T cells from PBMCs, collected from culture after CMV antigen stimulation. CDR3 sequence (DNA): TGTGCTAGTGGTTTGTCTGCCCCTTCGGGCAATCAGCCCCAGCATTTT. Translation gives CASGLSAPSGNQPQHF.